This T cell receptor (beta chain) was captured in a study of blood T cell repertoires in COVID-19. Study in general: T cells, B-cell-depleted T cells, or PBMCs supplied cDNA or gDNA.

CDR1 is SGHTA and CDR2 is FQGNSA in the germline V gene. V shed 5 bases and J 5 bases; nucleotides not matched to a gene: 11. This CDR3 spans 17 amino acids. In the authors' workflow: Estimates of nucleated cell counts were drawn from the amplification of reference gene primers. Data came from immunoSEQ multiplex PCR; TCRdb stores just in-frame clones and leaves some out. That table gives V, J and clone size, and the DNA gave D and trimming. Of about 120,000 clones in the sample, almost 85% are singletons; the top ten hold less than 9%. The receptor comes from a man between 65 and 85 years old with active or convalescent COVID-19. The chain is built from TRBV7-2 and TRBJ2-2; 10 bases are shared with TRBD1. Material: peripheral blood. CDR3 DNA sequence: TGTGCCAGCAGCCCCTCAACCGGGACAGGGGTTACCGGGGAGCTGTTTTTT. Its protein is CASSPSTGTGVTGELFF.